This T cell receptor (beta chain) was captured by sequencing in a study of T-cell reconstitution after alpha-beta-depleted transplantation in children. Preparation of the TCRbeta library used unique molecular identifiers. From the PCR reads, TCRdb called clonotypes with MiXCR, one entry per CDR3 protein. Of some 120,000 distinct CDR3 sequences listed, 9.5% to 10% are singletons. This clonotype appeared a few times. The TCR was taken from a girl younger than two who had a stem cell transplant for combined immunodeficiency, so the T cells may come from the graft donor. The sequences come from PBMCs, mostly from graft donor cells, collected 180 days after TCRalphabeta/CD19-depleted stem cell transplant.

The CDR3 region is CSAYRFTSTDTQYF. The DNA of the CDR3 is TGCAGTGCTTACAGGTTTACTAGCACAGATACGCAGTATTTT. The rearrangement uses TRBV20-1 and TRBJ2-3, with D perhaps TRBD1 (5 bases). V was cut by 5 bases and J by 0 bases, with 12 bases left in between. This CDR3 comprises 14 residues. Germline V gives CDR1 DFQATT, CDR2 SNEGSKA (reference sequence).